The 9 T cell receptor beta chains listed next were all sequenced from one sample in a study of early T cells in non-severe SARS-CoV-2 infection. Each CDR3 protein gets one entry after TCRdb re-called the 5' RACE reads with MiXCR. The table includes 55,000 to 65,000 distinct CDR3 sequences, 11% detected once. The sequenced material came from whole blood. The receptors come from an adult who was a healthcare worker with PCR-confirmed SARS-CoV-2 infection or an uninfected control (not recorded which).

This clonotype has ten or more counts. The CDR3, as DNA: TGTGCCAGCAGCCAAGATTACGGGGACCTCTATGGCTACACCTTC. Amino acids: CASSQDYGDLYGYTF. This chain joins TRBV3-1 and TRBJ1-2, with a possible D match to TRBD1 (5 bases). Germline CDR1 and CDR2: LGHDT and YNNKEL (reference sequence). CDR3 length: 15 residues. Between the trimmed V and J ends, which lost 0 bases and 4 bases, there was a span of 12 bases.

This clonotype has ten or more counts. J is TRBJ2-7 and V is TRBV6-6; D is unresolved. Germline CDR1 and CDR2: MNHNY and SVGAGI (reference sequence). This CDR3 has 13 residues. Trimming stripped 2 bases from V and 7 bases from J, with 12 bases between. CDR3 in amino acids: CASSYEGLEEQYF. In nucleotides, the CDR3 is TGTGCCAGCAGTTACGAAGGCTTGGAAGAGCAGTACTTC.

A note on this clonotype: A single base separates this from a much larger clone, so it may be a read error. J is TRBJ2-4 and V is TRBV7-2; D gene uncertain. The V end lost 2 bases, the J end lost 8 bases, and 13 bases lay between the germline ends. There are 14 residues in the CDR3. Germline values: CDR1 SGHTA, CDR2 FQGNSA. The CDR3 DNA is TGTGCCAGCAGCTTATGGCCCCCTGATGACATTCAGTACTTC. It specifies CASSLWPPDDIQYF.

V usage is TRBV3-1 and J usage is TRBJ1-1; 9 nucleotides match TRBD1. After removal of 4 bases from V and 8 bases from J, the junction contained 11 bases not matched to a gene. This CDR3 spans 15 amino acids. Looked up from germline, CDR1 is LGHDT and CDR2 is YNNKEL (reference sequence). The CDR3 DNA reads TGTGCCAGCAGCCGGGCTCCGGACAGGGGTCCGGAAGCTTTCTTT. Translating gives CASSRAPDRGPEAFF.

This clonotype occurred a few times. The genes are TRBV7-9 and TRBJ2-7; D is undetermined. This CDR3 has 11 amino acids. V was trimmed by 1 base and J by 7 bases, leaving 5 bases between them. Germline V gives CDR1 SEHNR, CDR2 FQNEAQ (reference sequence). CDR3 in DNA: TGTGCCAGCAGCTTAGAGAATGAGCAGTACTTC. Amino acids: CASSLENEQYF.

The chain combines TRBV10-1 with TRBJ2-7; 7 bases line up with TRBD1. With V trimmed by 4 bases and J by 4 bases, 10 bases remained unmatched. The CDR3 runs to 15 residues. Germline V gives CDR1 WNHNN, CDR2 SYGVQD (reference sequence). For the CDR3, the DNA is TGCGCCAGCAGTGGTTTGGTAGGGGGCAAATACGAGCAGTACTTC. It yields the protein CASSGLVGGKYEQYF.

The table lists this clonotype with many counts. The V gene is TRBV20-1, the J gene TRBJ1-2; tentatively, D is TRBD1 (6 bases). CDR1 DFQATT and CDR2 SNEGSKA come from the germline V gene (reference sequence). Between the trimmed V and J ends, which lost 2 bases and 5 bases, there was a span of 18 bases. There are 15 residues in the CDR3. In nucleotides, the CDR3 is TGCAGTGCTAGAAGGGGGGGCTCTCGAGGGTATGGCTACACCTTC. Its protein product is CSARRGGSRGYGYTF.

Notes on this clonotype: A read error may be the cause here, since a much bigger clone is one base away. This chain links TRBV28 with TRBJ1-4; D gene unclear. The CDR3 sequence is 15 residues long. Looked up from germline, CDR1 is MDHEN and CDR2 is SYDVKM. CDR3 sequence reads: CAGSFHTGANEKLFF. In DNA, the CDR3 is TGTGCCGGCAGTTTTCATACCGGGGCTAATGAAAAACTGTTTTTT.

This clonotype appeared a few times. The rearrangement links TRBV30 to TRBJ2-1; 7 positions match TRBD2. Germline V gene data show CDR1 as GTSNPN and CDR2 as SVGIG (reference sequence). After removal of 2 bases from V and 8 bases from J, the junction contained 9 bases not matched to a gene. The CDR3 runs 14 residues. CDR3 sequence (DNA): TGTGCCTGGAGTCCGACGGGGGGACCGCATGAGCAGTTCTTC. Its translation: CAWSPTGGPHEQFF.